Listed below are T cell receptor beta chains from one sample, sequenced in a study of blood T cell repertoires in COVID-19. TCRdb's table, derived via immunoSEQ multiplex PCR, lists solely in-frame clones and lacks some. The sample lists about 80,000 clones; around 77% were seen once. The material sequenced was peripheral blood. These TCRs come from a man aged 65 to 85 with active or convalescent COVID-19. The CDR3 runs from the conserved cysteine through the conserved F or W. The order of the fields is V gene, clone size, J gene, D gene, CDR3 DNA, CDR3 protein. D genes are given only for firm matches. Clone size is stated in some rows and not others, as once, few, many or a class when expanded.

TRBV29-1	NA	TRBJ2-3	TRBD2	TGCAGCGGCACGACTAGCCCACATAGACCAGATACGCAGTATTTT	CSGTTSPHRPDTQYF
TRBV27	NA	TRBJ2-2	NA	TGTGCCAGCGGACCCAGGGAGAACACCGGGGAGCTGTTTTTT	CASGPRENTGELFF
TRBV6-1	NA	TRBJ1-1	NA	TGTGCCAGCAGTGTAGTCGCGGGCGGGGGCAACACTGAAGCTTTCTTT	CASSVVAGGGNTEAFF
TRBV28	NA	TRBJ2-5	TRBD2	TGTGCCAGCAAGAACCTAGCGGGGGGTAGGGAGACCCAGTACTTC	CASKNLAGGRETQYF
TRBV28	NA	TRBJ1-3	TRBD1	TGTGCCAGCAGTAACAGAAAGACAGGGGGAAACACCATATATTTT	CASSNRKTGGNTIYF
TRBV30	NA	TRBJ1-1	TRBD1	TGTGCTTCGGACAGGGGATCAATGAACACTGAAGCTTTCTTT	CASDRGSMNTEAFF
TRBV4-1	NA	TRBJ2-7	NA	TGCGCCAGCAGCCAAGGGCAATTATACTACGAGCAGTACTTC	CASSQGQLYYEQYF
TRBV7-9	NA	TRBJ2-7	NA	TGTGCCAGCAGCCCCCTATCCCTTGAGCAGTACTTC	CASSPLSLEQYF
TRBV2	few	TRBJ2-5	NA	TGTGCCAGCAAAGGAGCGCAGGGCACACAAGAGACCCAGTACTTC	CASKGAQGTQETQYF
TRBV19	NA	TRBJ2-5	TRBD2	TGTGCCAGTAGTCCACTCCTCGGGACTAGCGGGGGAGGCGTGGAGACCCAGTACTTC	CASSPLLGTSGGGVETQYF
TRBV7-3	NA	TRBJ2-1	NA	TGTGCCAGCAGCTTAACGATAGGCGGCCACTACAATGAGCAGTTCTTC	CASSLTIGGHYNEQFF
TRBV3-1/TRBV3-2	NA	TRBJ2-7	NA	TGTGCCAGCAGCCCCGCCCCCGCGGGCTACGAGCAGTACTTC	CASSPAPAGYEQYF
TRBV10-3	NA	TRBJ1-3	TRBD1	TGTGCCACAGGGGGACAATCGTCTAACACCATATATTTT	CATGGQSSNTIYF
TRBV12-3/TRBV12-4	NA	TRBJ1-2	TRBD1	TGTGCCAGCAGGGACAGGGGCTCCTATGGCTACACCTTC	CASRDRGSYGYTF
TRBV28	NA	TRBJ1-6	NA	TGTGCCAGCAGTTCGAGCTCCTATAATTCACCCCTCCACTTT	CASSSSSYNSPLHF
TRBV29-1	NA	TRBJ2-7	TRBD1	TGCAGCGTCTCGGACAGGGCGTACGAGCAGTACTTC	CSVSDRAYEQYF
TRBV4-1	NA	TRBJ2-1	NA	TGCGCCAGCAGCCAAGGACTAGTAGGAATCGATGAGCAGTTCTTC	CASSQGLVGIDEQFF
TRBV5-1	NA	TRBJ2-1	TRBD2	TGCGCCAGCAGCTTAAATCTAGCGGGGGACAATGAGCAGTTCTTC	CASSLNLAGDNEQFF
TRBV28	NA	TRBJ1-2	NA	TGTGCCAGCAGTTCTAGCGGGGGGCGCCCGGCATATGGCTACACCTTC	CASSSSGGRPAYGYTF
TRBV3-1/TRBV3-2	few	TRBJ1-2	NA	TGTGCCAGCAGTCCTATAAAGATCATGGTTAACGGGGACTATGGCTACACCTTC	CASSPIKIMVNGDYGYTF
TRBV4-1	NA	TRBJ1-4	TRBD1	TGCGCCAGCAGCCCCAGACAGGGTTGGGAAAAACTGTTTTTT	CASSPRQGWEKLFF
TRBV9	NA	TRBJ2-7	NA	TGTGCCAGCAGCGTAGATGACAGGCCGGCCTACGAGCAGTACTTC	CASSVDDRPAYEQYF
TRBV2	once	TRBJ1-6	TRBD1	TGTGCCAGCGACTGGACAGGACTTAATAATTCACCCCTCCACTTT	CASDWTGLNNSPLHF
TRBV5-1	NA	TRBJ2-7	TRBD2	TGCGCCAGCAGCAGACCAGCGGGGGCCGAGCAGTACTTC	CASSRPAGAEQYF
TRBV3-1/TRBV3-2	NA	TRBJ1-3	TRBD1	TGTGCCAGCAGCCAAGGGACAGGGAGGCGAAACACCATATATTTT	CASSQGTGRRNTIYF
TRBV4-1	NA	TRBJ2-1	TRBD1	TGCGCCAGCAGCCAAGATGACAGGGGGCACAATGAGCAGTTCTTC	CASSQDDRGHNEQFF
TRBV28	NA	TRBJ1-4	TRBD1	TGTGCCAGCAGTTCAAATCCGGGACAGGGGGCAACTAATGAAAAACTGTTTTTT	CASSSNPGQGATNEKLFF
TRBV5-6	NA	TRBJ2-1	TRBD2	TGTGCCAGCAGCTTAGGGAGGGCTAATGAGCAGTTCTTC	CASSLGRANEQFF
TRBV28	NA	TRBJ1-3	NA	TGTGCCAGCCAAGGGGTGGGATCTGGAAACACCATATATTTT	CASQGVGSGNTIYF
TRBV7-7	NA	TRBJ2-1	NA	TGTGCTAGCAGCAACCCGATGGGCAGAGGGATGAATGAGCAGTTCTTC	CASSNPMGRGMNEQFF
TRBV6-6	NA	TRBJ1-1	NA	TGTGCCAGCAGTTCCAGAGTCGGGGGTAGGCCTGAAGCTTTCTTT	CASSSRVGGRPEAFF
TRBV19	NA	TRBJ1-1	NA	TGTGCCAGTAGCCCGGGTCTTAAAGCTTTCTTT	CASSPGLKAFF
TRBV5-4	NA	TRBJ1-1	NA	TGTGCCAGCAGCTTGGACAGGAGGAACACTGAAGCTTTCTTT	CASSLDRRNTEAFF
TRBV6-4	NA	TRBJ2-2	NA	TGTGCCAGCAGTGACAATCGAGGGGGGGAGCTGTTTTTT	CASSDNRGGELFF
TRBV20-1	NA	TRBJ2-5	NA	TGCAGTGCCGGAGCCCAAGAGACCCAGTACTTC	CSAGAQETQYF
TRBV3-1/TRBV3-2	NA	TRBJ2-3	NA	TGTGCCAGCAGCCAAGGAACTGGCGGCGGTACGCAGTATTTT	CASSQGTGGGTQYF
TRBV28	once	TRBJ2-7	TRBD1	TGTGCCAGCAGATTGGGACAGTCTGGGGAGCAGTACTTC	CASRLGQSGEQYF
TRBV19	few	TRBJ2-1	TRBD2	TGTGCCAGTAGTATAGCCCGTTCCCGGCGGGGGGCCTACAATGAGCAGTTCTTC	CASSIARSRRGAYNEQFF
TRBV7-6	NA	TRBJ2-3	TRBD1	TGTGCCAGCAGCTTAACGGGACAGTACACAGATACGCAGTATTTT	CASSLTGQYTDTQYF
TRBV10-3	NA	TRBJ2-2	NA	TGTGCCATCAGTGAGTCGGCAGACACCGGGGAGCTGTTTTTT	CAISESADTGELFF
TRBV5-1	NA	TRBJ1-5	TRBD1	TGCGCCAGCAGTGCAGGGGGCGTCGATCAGCCCCAGCATTTT	CASSAGGVDQPQHF
TRBV2	NA	TRBJ1-4	TRBD1	TGTGCCAGCACGGCAGGGACAGTCGTTAATGAAAAACTGTTTTTT	CASTAGTVVNEKLFF